The 18 T cell receptor beta chains listed next were all sequenced from one sample in a study of blood T cell repertoires in COVID-19. The assay was immunoSEQ multiplex PCR, and TCRdb's table has in-frame clones only and misses some. The repertoire holds approximately 190,000 clones, with 75% to 90% as singletons. The sample was peripheral blood. These receptors all stem from a woman aged 40 to 49 with acute or convalescent COVID-19.

The chain recombines TRBV4-1 with TRBJ2-3; 11 bases line up with TRBD2. The CDR3 has 16 residues. Germline CDR1 reads MGHRA; CDR2 reads YSYEKL. V was pared by 5 bases and J by 0 bases, with 4 bases of the junction left unmatched. DNA of the CDR3: TGCGCCAGCAGCACGGGACTAGCGGTGAGCACAGATACGCAGTATTTT. Protein: CASSTGLAVSTDTQYF.

This clone was recorded a few times. The chain is built from TRBV7-2 and TRBJ1-4; the match to TRBD1 covers 7 bases. This CDR3 is built from 14 residues. Germline-derived CDR1 and CDR2 are SGHTA and FQGNSA. V was clipped by 7 bases and J by 13 bases; unmatched bases: 15. CDR3 sequence reads: CASKGQQNEKLLFF. The DNA of the CDR3 is TGTGCCAGCAAGGGACAGCAGAATGAAAAACTACTGTTTTTT.

In this sample, this clone turned up once. Other nucleotide sequences in the sample specify the same CDR3. The rearrangement joins TRBV5-4 to TRBJ1-4; D is unclear. CDR1 is SGHNT and CDR2 is YYREEE in the germline V gene (reference sequence). The V and J ends lost 0 bases and 8 bases respectively, with 8 bases between them. The length of the CDR3 is 13 residues. The DNA of the CDR3 is TGTGCCAGCAGCTTGGGGCAGCGAGAAAAACTGTTTTTT. Residues: CASSLGQREKLFF.

This chain connects TRBV4-1 to TRBJ1-2; D gene unclear. Trimming took 4 bases from V and 4 from J, leaving 16 bases between them. CDR3 length: 15 amino acids. Germline V lookup: CDR1 MGHRA, CDR2 YSYEKL. Written as DNA, the CDR3 is TGCGCCAGCAGCCCCGGCGGGCGCGGGATCTATGGCTACACCTTC. Its translation: CASSPGGRGIYGYTF.

The chain carries TRBV18 and TRBJ1-1, with 8 bases identical to TRBD1. After removal of 3 bases from V and 2 bases from J, the junction contained 2 bases not matched to a gene. The germline gives CDR1 KGHSH, CDR2 LQKENI. The CDR3 is 14 amino acids. CDR3 nucleotides: TGTGCCAGCTCACCGGCAGGGGGCAACACTGAAGCTTTCTTT. It translates to CASSPAGGNTEAFF.

V gene TRBV2 combines with J gene TRBJ2-1, with a tentative D call TRBD1 (5 bases). CDR1 SNHLY and CDR2 FYNNEI come from the germline V gene. There are 12 residues in the CDR3. The V gene lost 6 bases and the J gene lost 7 bases, with 10 bases spanning the gap. CDR3 DNA sequence: TGTGCCAGCAGGGGGCTCGGGAATGAGCAGTTCTTC. Residues: CASRGLGNEQFF.

The chain links TRBV7-2 to TRBJ1-4, with 7 bases identical to TRBD1. J was trimmed by 7 bases and V by 4 bases; bases with no gene match: 6. In germline, CDR1 is SGHTA, CDR2 FQGNSA. The CDR3 consists of 14 residues. The CDR3 sequence is CASSSGQASEKLFF. The CDR3 DNA is TGTGCCAGCAGCTCAGGACAGGCTAGTGAAAAACTGTTTTTT.

CDR3 in amino acids: CASSPRRQGPSPLHF. The CDR3 bases are TGTGCCAGTAGTCCGAGGAGACAGGGCCCTTCACCCCTCCACTTT. The chain carries TRBV19 and TRBJ1-6; 7 bases map to TRBD1. The ends lost 5 bases at V and 9 bases at J; junction bases unmatched: 10. The length of the CDR3 is 15 residues. Germline values: CDR1 LNHDA, CDR2 SQIVND (reference sequence).

This chain connects TRBV7-9 to TRBJ2-3; no clear D gene. In germline, CDR1 is SEHNR, CDR2 FQNEAQ (reference sequence). The V and J ends lost 9 bases and 13 bases respectively, with 23 bases between them. This CDR3 has 13 amino acids. The DNA of the CDR3 is TGTGCCAGTACCTTAGGGTCAGATACGAGGAAGTATTTT. This gives the protein CASTLGSDTRKYF.

J is TRBJ1-6 and V is TRBV25-1; TRBD1 might be the D (6 bases). The V gene lost 5 bases and the J gene lost 8 bases, with 10 bases spanning the gap. CDR1 is MGHDK and CDR2 is SYGVNS in the germline V gene. This CDR3 is 13 amino acids long. CDR3 in DNA: TGTGCCAGCAGTCCACAGGGTTATTCACCCCTCCACTTT. Translation: CASSPQGYSPLHF.

The rearrangement joins TRBV27 to TRBJ2-3, with TRBD2 matching 7 bases. Germline trimming cut 7 bases from V and 0 bases from J; bases unmatched to any gene: 10. In germline, CDR1 is MNHEY, CDR2 SMNVEV (reference sequence). The CDR3 is 16 residues long. Written as DNA, the CDR3 is TGTGCCAGCACTAATTTGGCGGGAGCCAGCACAGATACGCAGTATTTT. This gives the protein CASTNLAGASTDTQYF.

The V gene is TRBV5-8, the J gene TRBJ2-5, with D hard to call. The V and J ends lost 0 bases and 2 bases respectively, with 8 bases between them. The CDR3 is 14 residues long. Germline V gives CDR1 SGHTS, CDR2 YDEGEE. The CDR3 here is CASSLVLVQETQYF. The DNA for the CDR3 is TGTGCCAGCAGCTTGGTACTTGTTCAAGAGACCCAGTACTTC.

CDR3 sequence (DNA): TGTGCCTGGAGTCAGTCTGGCAATCAGCCCCAGCATTTT. This gives the protein CAWSQSGNQPQHF. The chain uses TRBV30 and TRBJ1-5; D ambiguous. CDR1 GTSNPN and CDR2 SVGIG come from the germline V gene (reference sequence). V lost 2 bases and J lost 2, with 7 bases in between. The CDR3 has 13 residues.

This clone was seen at least ten times. This sequence joins TRBV19 and TRBJ1-2; TRBD1 is a possible D gene (5 bases). Per the germline V gene, CDR1 is LNHDA and CDR2 is SQIVND (reference sequence). The CDR3 sequence is 14 residues long. Trimming cost V 5 bases and J 4 bases, with 14 bases left between them. This CDR3 reads CASSPQGFRYGYTF. The CDR3 DNA reads TGTGCCAGTAGTCCTCAGGGTTTTCGCTATGGCTACACCTTC.

In this sample, this clone turned up a few times. The rearrangement joins TRBV28 to TRBJ1-2; no reliable D call. Germline loops: CDR1 MDHEN, CDR2 SYDVKM. Trimming pared 10 bases from V and 7 bases from J, leaving 13 bases between. The CDR3 is 11 residues long. The CDR3 sequence is CATKTVSGYTF. The CDR3 DNA reads TGTGCCACCAAAACGGTCTCTGGCTACACCTTC.

V usage is TRBV5-1 and J usage is TRBJ2-1; TRBD2 matches at 14 bases. Trimming removed 5 bases from V and 7 bases from J; junction bases left unmatched: 5. The CDR3 sequence is 15 residues long. Germline V gives CDR1 SGHRS, CDR2 YFSETQ. This CDR3 reads CASRQGLAGVNEQFF. The CDR3 DNA follows: TGCGCCAGCAGACAGGGACTAGCGGGGGTTAATGAGCAGTTCTTC. Full variable domain (remainder filled in from reference TRBV5-1 and TRBJ2-1): KAGVTQTPRYLIKTRGQQVTLSCSPISGHRSVSWYQQTPGQGLQFLFEYFSETQRNKGNFPGRFSGRQFSNSRSEMNVSTLELGDSALYLCASRQGLAGVNEQFFGPGTRLTVL.

The rearrangement links TRBV12-2 to TRBJ1-5. TRBV12-2 is listed as a pseudogene. The CDR3 runs to 15 residues. CDR3 in amino acids: CASRLVSVSNQPQHF. The CDR3 DNA follows: TGTGCAAGTCGCTTAGTGTCTGTTAGCAATCAGCCCCAGCATTTT.

The gene calls are TRBV6-2 or TRBV6-3 and TRBJ1-5; D is undetermined. The CDR3 extends over 19 amino acids. Trimming removed 0 bases at V and 0 bases at J, with 18 bases between. The germline CDR1 and CDR2 sequences are MNHEY and SVGEGT. CDR3 nucleotide sequence: TGTGCCAGCAGTTACTCGTTATGGGTCCAGGCCGCTAGCAATCAGCCCCAGCATTTT. It yields the protein CASSYSLWVQAASNQPQHF.